The 13 T cell receptor beta chains presented below share a single source sample, sequenced in a study of T cells in localized non-small cell lung cancer. Clones were read by immunoSEQ multiplex PCR, and TCRdb kept only the in-frame ones, dropping some. The table shows roughly 71,000 clones, with about 90% occurring only once. The source material was peripheral blood, sampled before any cancer treatment. Every receptor here comes from a male donor at least 60 years old with stage III squamous cell lung carcinoma.

This chain links TRBV2 with TRBJ1-3; TRBD1 agrees at 7 bases. Germline V lookup: CDR1 SNHLY, CDR2 FYNNEI. The CDR3 sequence is 17 residues long. The trim removed 5 bases at V and 5 bases at J, leaving 15 bases unmatched. The DNA of the CDR3 is TGTGCCAGCAGTCAACAAACCCCGACAGGGCTGAGAAACACCATATATTTT. Its translation is CASSQQTPTGLRNTIYF.

This chain links TRBV29-1 with TRBJ1-2; a weak D match, TRBD1 (5 bases). The CDR3 runs 12 residues. Germline V gene sequence: CDR1 SQVTM, CDR2 ANQGSEA. With 1 base removed from V and 8 bases from J, the gap between germline ends came to 11 bases. The CDR3 here is CSVEGQGNGYTF. The CDR3 bases are TGCAGCGTTGAAGGTCAGGGTAACGGCTACACCTTC.

V gene TRBV4-1 combines with J gene TRBJ1-5, with 7 bases identical to TRBD1. There are 16 residues in the CDR3. V trimming: 7 bases; J trimming: 3 bases; junction bases outside the gene matches: 12. The germline V gene has CDR1 MGHRA and CDR2 YSYEKL. CDR3 protein: CASTLKARGPNQPQHF. The DNA for the CDR3 is TGCGCCAGCACCCTCAAGGCGAGGGGGCCCAATCAGCCCCAGCATTTT.

V gene TRBV10-1 combines with J gene TRBJ1-1; 8 nucleotides align to TRBD1. Germline V gene data show CDR1 as WNHNN and CDR2 as SYGVQD (reference sequence). The CDR3 runs to 15 residues. V shed 6 bases, J shed 1 base, and the junction held 7 bases outside the gene matches. This CDR3 reads CASRSRTGPNTEAFF. CDR3 coding DNA: TGCGCCAGCAGAAGTCGGACAGGGCCGAACACTGAAGCTTTCTTT.

The chain has TRBV5-1 and TRBJ1-2; D perhaps matches TRBD1 (5 bases). The CDR3 loop spans 14 amino acids. Germline-derived CDR1 and CDR2 are SGHRS and YFSETQ. V lost 0 bases, J lost 4 bases, and 10 bases lay in between. CDR3: CASSLDGQSYGYTF. The CDR3 nucleotides are TGCGCCAGCAGCTTGGACGGACAAAGCTATGGCTACACCTTC.

This rearrangement joins TRBV10-3 to TRBJ2-7, with 9 bases aligning to TRBD1. V gave up 6 bases and J gave up 5 bases; unmatched junction bases: 5. The CDR3 sequence is 13 residues long. Germline assignment: CDR1 ENHRY and CDR2 SYGVKD. This CDR3 is CAISYTGGDEQYV. The DNA of the CDR3 is TGTGCCATCAGCTACACAGGGGGCGACGAGCAGTACGTC.

The rearrangement joins TRBV7-6 to TRBJ1-1; TRBD1 aligns across 7 bases. The CDR3 contains 13 residues. CDR1 is SGHVS, CDR2 FNYEAQ, per germline. J was trimmed by 5 bases and V by 3 bases; bases with no gene match: 3. The CDR3 nucleotides are TGTGCCAGCAGCTTCCGACAGGGAACTGAAGCTTTCTTT. Translated, it gives CASSFRQGTEAFF.

The rearrangement uses TRBV7-8 and TRBJ2-7, with 7 bases lining up with TRBD1. This CDR3 contains 14 residues. CDR1 is SGHVS and CDR2 is FQNEAQ in the germline V gene. After removal of 2 bases from V and 3 bases from J, the junction contained 4 bases not matched to a gene. CDR3 sequence reads: CASSLMGQSYEQYF. The CDR3 DNA follows: TGTGCCAGCAGCTTAATGGGACAGAGCTACGAGCAGTACTTC. Complete variable domain (other parts from reference TRBV7-8 and TRBJ2-7): GAGVSQSPRYKVAKRGQDVALRCDPISGHVSLFWYQQALGQGPEFLTYFQNEAQLDKSGLPSDRFFAERPEGSVSTLKIQRTQQEDSAVYLCASSLMGQSYEQYFGPGTRLTVT.

The chain joins TRBV4-3 to TRBJ2-5; no definite D call. The germline gives CDR1 LGHNA, CDR2 YSLEER. CDR3 size: 15 residues. V lost 1 base and J lost 4, with 13 bases in between. The CDR3 reads CASSQALGKRETQYF. The CDR3 bases are TGCGCCAGCAGCCAAGCTCTGGGGAAGAGAGAGACCCAGTACTTC.

V usage is TRBV2 and J usage is TRBJ2-3, with unresolved D. The CDR3 has 14 residues. CDR1 SNHLY and CDR2 FYNNEI come from the germline V gene. Trimming left V 6 bases short and J 0 bases short, with 10 bases between. The CDR3 region is CASSWGSSTDTQYF. CDR3 bases: TGTGCCAGCAGCTGGGGATCTAGCACAGATACGCAGTATTTT. Combining the CDR3 with reference TRBV2 and TRBJ2-3 gives the whole variable domain EPEVTQTPSHQVTQMGQEVILRCVPISNHLYFYWYRQILGQKVEFLVSFYNNEISEKSEIFDDQFSVERPDGSNFTLKIRSTKLEDSAMYFCASSWGSSTDTQYFGPGTRLTVL.

This clone was seen a handful of times. J is TRBJ1-2 and V is TRBV6-5, with TRBD1 as a possible D gene (6 bases). The CDR3 spans 14 residues. Germline CDR1 is MNHEY and CDR2 is SVGAGI. The V end was cut by 6 bases, the J end by 6 bases, with 17 bases between. CDR3 nucleotides: TGTGCCAGCAGCAGAAACAGGGAATCCCATGGCTACACCTTC. This codes for CASSRNRESHGYTF.

This chain joins TRBV9 and TRBJ1-4; D is undetermined. From germline, CDR1 is SGDLS and CDR2 YYNGEE. This CDR3 is 15 amino acids long. Trimming removed 4 bases at V and 0 bases at J, with 10 bases between. The CDR3 loop is CASSPRAATNEKLFF. DNA for the CDR3: TGTGCCAGCAGCCCCAGAGCAGCAACTAATGAAAAACTGTTTTTT.

The chain joins TRBV18 to TRBJ1-1; 7 nucleotides align to TRBD1. This CDR3 has 13 residues. Unmatched junction bases numbered 4, after V lost 3 bases and J lost 6 bases. CDR1 is KGHSH and CDR2 is LQKENI in the germline V gene. CDR3 bases: TGTGCCAGCTCACCGACAGGGAGGCCTGAAGCTTTCTTT. Protein sequence: CASSPTGRPEAFF.